One sample yielded the 17 T cell receptor beta chains listed below, sequenced in a study of T cells after yellow fever vaccination. TCRdb reprocessed the 5' RACE reads via MiXCR and lists one record per CDR3 protein. The sample holds hundreds of thousands of distinct CDR3 sequences, less than 20% seen once. The sample in question was PBMCs, obtained 4 to 6 days after the first yellow fever vaccination. The receptors here all came from a man aged 18 to 29 who received the YFV17D yellow fever vaccine.

V usage is TRBV7-9 and J usage is TRBJ1-2; the D gene is possibly TRBD1 (5 bases). Trimming cost V 5 bases and J 8 bases, with 12 bases left between them. The CDR3 is 12 residues long. The V gene's germline CDR1 is SEHNR and CDR2 FQNEAQ (reference sequence). The CDR3 sequence is CASSPRQWGYTF. CDR3 DNA: TGTGCCAGCAGCCCGCGACAGTGGGGCTACACCTTC.

This clonotype was seen a few times. The chain recombines TRBV29-1 with TRBJ2-1; D may be TRBD1 (8 bases). CDR3 length: 12 residues. Deletions cut 8 bases from V and 9 bases from J, with 17 bases between. CDR1 is SQVTM, CDR2 ANQGSEA, per germline. CDR3 sequence: CSSTGGGPEQFF. In nucleotides, the CDR3 is TGCAGCTCAACAGGGGGGGGGCCTGAGCAGTTCTTC.

This clonotype was recorded many times. The V and J genes are TRBV7-2 and TRBJ2-1, with 12 bases identical to TRBD2. V lost 5 bases, J lost 5 bases, and 4 bases stayed unmatched. CDR1 and CDR2 (germline): SGHTA, FQGNSA. The CDR3 totals 15 residues. DNA of the CDR3: TGTGCCAGCAGCCACGGACTAGCGGGGAACAATGAGCAGTTCTTC. It specifies CASSHGLAGNNEQFF. Based on the CDR3 plus reference TRBV7-2 and TRBJ2-1, the full variable domain is GAGVSQSPSNKVTEKGKDVELRCDPISGHTALYWYRQSLGQGLEFLIYFQGNSAPDKSGLPSDRFSAERTGGSVSTLTIQRTQQEDSAVYLCASSHGLAGNNEQFFGPGTRLTVL.

This clonotype was detected only a few times. The chain is built from TRBV12-3 or TRBV12-4 and TRBJ1-6, with 9 bases fitting TRBD1. Losses at the gene ends were 6 bases for V and 4 bases for J; bases not matched to a gene: 7. This CDR3 is 16 amino acids long. Here the CDR3 DNA reads TGTGCCAGCAGCCGACGGGGACAGGGTTATAATTCACCCCTCCACTTT. It is translated as CASSRRGQGYNSPLHF.

This clonotype has just one count. The chain carries TRBV7-9 and TRBJ2-2; no clear D. The CDR3 is made up of 13 amino acids. Trimming shortened V by 6 bases and J by 7 bases, and 12 bases separated the two germline ends. Germline CDR1 and CDR2: SEHNR and FQNEAQ (reference sequence). CDR3: CASRNRKVGELFF. DNA of the CDR3: TGTGCCAGCAGGAATCGAAAGGTCGGGGAGCTGTTTTTT.

This chain joins TRBV12-3 or TRBV12-4 and TRBJ1-6, with TRBD1 as a possible D gene (5 bases). The CDR3 runs 16 residues. Trimming pared 7 bases from V and 8 bases from J, leaving 21 bases between. The CDR3 sequence is CASTLTTGGGDSPLHF. CDR3 coding DNA: TGTGCCAGCACCCTAACAACGGGTGGGGGAGATTCACCCCTCCACTTT.

A few counts support this clonotype. CDR3 bases: TGCGCCAGCAGCCAAGGAGAGTTCGGATACGAGCAGTACTTC. It is translated as CASSQGEFGYEQYF. J is TRBJ2-7 and V is TRBV4-3; D remains unclear. This CDR3 is 14 amino acids long. The V gene's germline CDR1 is LGHNA and CDR2 YSLEER. The V and J ends lost 1 base and 4 bases respectively, with 11 bases between them.

This clonotype was counted a few times. V and J are TRBV28 and TRBJ1-2; weak D call: TRBD1 (5 bases). Trimming removed 3 bases at V and 9 bases at J, with 14 bases between. Germline loops: CDR1 MDHEN, CDR2 SYDVKM. CDR3 length: 13 amino acids. CDR3 loop: CASSFDQGRSYTF. As DNA, the CDR3 is TGTGCCAGCAGTTTTGACCAGGGTAGGAGCTACACCTTC.

This clonotype has just a few counts. J is TRBJ1-1 and V is TRBV14; tentative D call: TRBD1 (5 bases). V was trimmed by 3 bases and J by 10 bases, leaving 12 bases between them. Germline V gives CDR1 SGHDN, CDR2 FVKESK. This CDR3 has 12 amino acids. The CDR3 is CASSQLGARAFF. As DNA, the CDR3 is TGTGCCAGCAGCCAGCTCGGGGCGCGAGCTTTCTTT.

This clonotype was observed many times. This chain links TRBV3-1 with TRBJ2-5; possible D gene TRBD2, 5 bases. Trimming left V 0 bases short and J 3 bases short, with 14 bases between. The CDR3 has 16 residues. CDR1 is LGHDT and CDR2 is YNNKEL in the germline V gene (reference sequence). The CDR3 reads CASSQDPRVREETQYF. CDR3 coding DNA: TGTGCCAGCAGCCAAGATCCTCGGGTGCGGGAAGAGACCCAGTACTTC.

The rearrangement uses TRBV12-3 or TRBV12-4 and TRBJ1-1, with a possible D match to TRBD1 (5 bases). The V gene lost 5 bases and the J gene lost 5 bases, with 15 bases spanning the gap. The CDR3 length is 14 residues. The CDR3 DNA reads as TGTGCCAGCAGTATCGGGACGCTTCAGACTGAAGCTTTCTTT. Its translation: CASSIGTLQTEAFF.

This clonotype turned up a few times. The chain couples TRBV5-1 to TRBJ1-1, with 7 bases aligning to TRBD1. The CDR3 extends over 15 amino acids. V lost 3 bases, J lost 0 bases, and 5 bases stayed unmatched. Germline lookup yields CDR1 SGHRS and CDR2 YFSETQ. CDR3 sequence: CASSYRQGLNTEAFF. CDR3 DNA sequence: TGCGCCAGCAGCTACAGACAGGGACTGAACACTGAAGCTTTCTTT.

The chain recombines TRBV12-3 or TRBV12-4 with TRBJ2-5; a weak D match, TRBD2 (6 bases). With 6 bases removed from V and 4 bases from J, the gap between germline ends came to 15 bases. This CDR3 has 14 residues. The CDR3 sequence: CASRPGTPVETQYF. CDR3 DNA sequence: TGTGCCAGCAGACCCGGGACTCCCGTAGAGACCCAGTACTTC.

The sample holds a few counts of this clonotype. The genes are TRBV5-1 and TRBJ2-3; D gene ambiguous. This CDR3 is built from 14 residues. Trimming removed 4 bases at V and 2 bases at J, with 11 bases between. Germline CDR1 reads SGHRS; CDR2 reads YFSETQ. This CDR3 reads CASSPLVNTDTQYF. The CDR3 DNA follows: TGCGCCAGCAGCCCTCTGGTAAACACAGATACGCAGTATTTT.

This clonotype was counted between two and nine times. The chain recombines TRBV5-1 with TRBJ1-3; unclear D gene. V was cut by 0 bases and J by 0 bases, with 7 bases left in between. Germline-derived CDR1 and CDR2 are SGHRS and YFSETQ. The CDR3 covers 15 residues. CDR3 residues: CASSLEVSSGNTIYF. The CDR3 DNA sequence: TGCGCCAGCAGCTTGGAGGTGTCCTCTGGAAACACCATATATTTT.

This chain joins TRBV20-1 and TRBJ1-5, with TRBD1 matching over 11 bases. The germline V gene encodes CDR1 DFQATT and CDR2 SNEGSKA (reference sequence). The CDR3 totals 14 residues. V lost 1 base and J lost 8; bases outside the gene matches: 4. The CDR3 coding sequence is TGCAGTGCTAGAGTCGGGACAGGGGGTGAGCCCCAGCATTTT. Its translation: CSARVGTGGEPQHF.

This clonotype was observed a handful of times. CDR3 DNA sequence: TGTGCCAGCAAGCAGACGGGTACACTTTATGGCTACACCTTC. It is translated as CASKQTGTLYGYTF. V is TRBV9 and J is TRBJ1-2; D unresolved. The germline gives CDR1 SGDLS, CDR2 YYNGEE. The V end was cut by 6 bases, the J end by 5 bases, with 17 bases between. The CDR3 spans 14 residues.